These 19 T cell receptor beta chains originate from one sample sequenced in a study of CD8 T cells in ankylosing spondylitis. In TCRdb, the 5' RACE reads were re-called with MiXCR into one record per CDR3 protein. The table lists 150,000 to 200,000 distinct CDR3 sequences, around 17% of them singletons, with approximately 7.8% in the top ten. Material: blood, either unsorted or a sorted T cell fraction (not recorded which). Source of these receptors: a male donor with ankylosing spondylitis or in good health (not recorded which).

This clonotype occurred a few times. This sequence joins TRBV5-4 and TRBJ2-7, with TRBD1 matching over 7 bases. The CDR3 extends over 14 amino acids. Per germline, CDR1 SGHNT and CDR2 YYREEE (reference sequence). The trim removed 4 bases at V and 2 bases at J, leaving 6 bases unmatched. CDR3 region: CASSTGGQTYEQYF. The CDR3 nucleotides are TGTGCCAGCAGCACTGGGGGACAGACCTACGAGCAGTACTTC.

This chain links TRBV5-4 with TRBJ2-3; D may be TRBD1 (6 bases). The CDR3 is 17 amino acids. The germline V and J ends were trimmed by 1 base and 8 bases, with 23 bases remaining between them. The V gene's germline CDR1 is SGHNT and CDR2 YYREEE (reference sequence). The chain's CDR3 is CASSLLQTGTLGTTQYF. Here the CDR3 DNA reads TGTGCCAGCAGCTTGCTACAGACAGGTACCCTGGGTACTACGCAGTATTTT.

This clonotype occurred a few times. This chain connects TRBV20-1 to TRBJ1-3, with D maybe TRBD1 (5 bases). Trimming took off 3 bases at V and 0 bases at J, with 15 bases between the two ends. The V gene's germline CDR1 is DFQATT and CDR2 SNEGSKA (reference sequence). The CDR3 spans 16 residues. CDR3 region: CSASVFGGGSGNTIYF. The CDR3 DNA is TGCAGTGCTAGCGTATTCGGGGGGGGCTCTGGAAACACCATATATTTT.

The V and J genes are TRBV24-1 and TRBJ2-3, with 11 bases lining up with TRBD2. Trimming cost V 6 bases and J 4 bases; bases outside gene matches: 8. The CDR3 consists of 16 residues. The V gene's germline CDR1 is KGHDR and CDR2 SFDVKD. CDR3 sequence reads: CATSSTSGSLPDTQYF. The CDR3 nucleotides read TGTGCCACCAGTTCCACTAGCGGGAGTTTGCCAGATACGCAGTATTTT.

Only one count was recorded for this clonotype. This chain joins TRBV14 and TRBJ2-7, with 7 nucleotides matching TRBD1. Germline values: CDR1 SGHDN, CDR2 FVKESK. The V segment lost 3 bases and the J segment 0 bases; nucleotides outside the gene matches: 5. The CDR3 runs 15 residues. CDR3 amino acids: CASSQGQISSYEQYF. In DNA, the CDR3 is TGTGCCAGCAGCCAGGGACAGATAAGCTCCTACGAGCAGTACTTC.

The chain is built from TRBV24-1 and TRBJ2-5; D is perhaps TRBD1 or TRBD2 (5 bases each). This CDR3 is 14 amino acids long. The germline CDR1 and CDR2 sequences are KGHDR and SFDVKD. Trimming left V 5 bases short and J 4 bases short, with 13 bases between. The chain's CDR3 is CATSAPGARETQYF. CDR3 sequence (DNA): TGTGCCACCAGTGCCCCCGGGGCCCGAGAGACCCAGTACTTC.

The sample holds one count of this clonotype. The V call is TRBV20-1, the J call TRBJ1-2, with D maybe TRBD1 (6 bases). Germline V gene lookup returns CDR1 DFQATT and CDR2 SNEGSKA (reference sequence). The V end lost 0 bases, the J end lost 4 bases, and 12 bases lay between the germline ends. The CDR3 runs to 14 residues. CDR3 bases: TGCAGTGCTAGAGAGTCCGGGACACTCTATGGCTACACCTTC. This translates into CSARESGTLYGYTF.

V and J are TRBV20-1 and TRBJ2-2; D remains ambiguous. Germline V gene data show CDR1 as DFQATT and CDR2 as SNEGSKA (reference sequence). This CDR3 contains 13 residues. The V end lost 3 bases, the J end lost 6 bases, and 11 bases lay between the germline ends. The CDR3 DNA sequence: TGCAGTGCTAGGGCACAAGGGCCCGGGGAGCTGTTTTTT. It specifies CSARAQGPGELFF.

The chain uses TRBV7-8 and TRBJ2-2, with D possibly TRBD1 on 5 matching bases. This CDR3 has 15 residues. The germline gives CDR1 SGHVS, CDR2 FQNEAQ. V was cut by 5 bases and J by 5 bases, with 15 bases left in between. In DNA form, the CDR3 reads TGTGCCAGCAGCCCCAGGGCAGGCAGAACCGGGGAGCTGTTTTTT. It yields the protein CASSPRAGRTGELFF.

This clonotype was observed a few times. The chain has TRBV7-2 and TRBJ2-7; D possibly corresponds to TRBD2 (6 bases). Trimming left V 5 bases short and J 5 bases short, with 19 bases between. From germline, CDR1 is SGHTA and CDR2 FQGNSA. This CDR3 has 15 amino acids. The CDR3 is CASSVAGTQIDEQYF. For the CDR3, the DNA is TGTGCCAGCAGCGTGGCCGGGACTCAGATCGACGAGCAGTACTTC.

This clonotype was counted ten times or more. The V gene is TRBV6-1, the J gene TRBJ1-1, with D perhaps TRBD1 (5 bases). Germline lookup yields CDR1 MNHNS and CDR2 SASEGT. This CDR3 spans 12 amino acids. Trimming stripped 1 base from V and 10 bases from J, with 10 bases between. Here the CDR3 DNA reads TGTGCCAGCAGTGAAGGGGCGGGGGTAGCTTTCTTT. Translating it yields CASSEGAGVAFF.

This clonotype was detected ten times or more. The CDR3 is CASSKRQGQNEQFF. Written as DNA, the CDR3 is TGTGCCAGCAGCAAACGACAGGGTCAAAATGAGCAGTTCTTC. The gene calls are TRBV21-1 and TRBJ2-1; the table's D call, TRBD1, was not checked against the DNA. TRBV21-1 is termed a pseudogene. The CDR3 runs 14 residues.

With regard to this clonotype: The germline gene is not matched at one end of the junction; a read error may be the cause. The chain has TRBV20-1 and TRBJ1-4; D not certain. The CDR3 is made up of 16 amino acids. Germline CDR1 is DFQATT and CDR2 is SNEGSKA (reference sequence). CDR3 protein: CCARRFGVATNEKLFF. The CDR3 region has the DNA TGCTGTGCTAGAAGGTTTGGGGTTGCCACTAATGAAAAACTGTTTTTT.

In this sample, this clonotype turned up many times. The rearrangement links TRBV19 to TRBJ2-1; D is perhaps TRBD2 (5 bases). The CDR3 is 15 amino acids. The germline gives CDR1 LNHDA, CDR2 SQIVND (reference sequence). Trimming cost V 1 base and J 8 bases, with 15 bases left between them. The CDR3 DNA sequence: TGTGCCAGTAGTATAGTCGGCGGGTTTAAGGATGAGCAGTTCTTC. Amino acid sequence: CASSIVGGFKDEQFF. The full variable domain, with the rest looked up from reference TRBV19 and TRBJ2-1, is DGGITQSPKYLFRKEGQNVTLSCEQNLNHDAMYWYRQDPGQGLRLIYYSQIVNDFQKGDIAEGYSVSREKKESFPLTVTSAQKNPTAFYLCASSIVGGFKDEQFFGPGTRLTVL.

This clonotype was recorded at least ten times. V and J are TRBV29-1 and TRBJ2-7, with 12 positions matching TRBD2. V was pared by 3 bases and J by 6 bases, with 6 bases of the junction left unmatched. Looked up from germline, CDR1 is SQVTM and CDR2 is ANQGSEA. The CDR3 runs 14 residues. CDR3 sequence (DNA): TGCAGCGTTGAGACTAGCGGGAGTACAGGCGAGCAGTACTTC. Translating gives CSVETSGSTGEQYF.

This clonotype was detected ten times or more. The rearrangement joins TRBV27 to TRBJ2-6, with TRBD2 matching over 7 bases. The CDR3 spans 19 residues. V shed 4 bases, J shed 0 bases, and the junction held 12 bases outside the gene matches. Per the germline V gene, CDR1 is MNHEY and CDR2 is SMNVEV (reference sequence). CDR3 sequence: CASSWDYFGQASGANVLTF. CDR3 nucleotides: TGTGCCAGCAGTTGGGACTACTTCGGGCAAGCCTCTGGGGCCAACGTCCTGACTTTC.

This clonotype was found a few times. The chain joins TRBV30 to TRBJ1-5; 9 nucleotides align to TRBD1. The CDR3 covers 18 residues. After removal of 1 base from V and 0 bases from J, the junction contained 10 bases not matched to a gene. Germline V gene lookup returns CDR1 GTSNPN and CDR2 SVGIG (reference sequence). CDR3 sequence reads: CAWSAADRGGYSNQPQHF. The CDR3 DNA reads as TGTGCCTGGAGTGCCGCCGACAGGGGGGGATATAGCAATCAGCCCCAGCATTTT. The complete variable domain, with remaining parts taken from reference TRBV30 and TRBJ1-5, reads SQTIHQWPATLVQPVGSPLSLECTVEGTSNPNLYWYRQAAGRGLQLLFYSVGIGQISSEVPQNLSASRPQDRQFILSSKKLLLSDSGFYLCAWSAADRGGYSNQPQHFGDGTRLSIL.

This clonotype occurred a few times. The chain joins TRBV4-1 to TRBJ1-5, with D unresolved. CDR1 is MGHRA, CDR2 YSYEKL, per germline. The CDR3 contains 15 residues. The V and J ends lost 2 bases and 6 bases respectively, with 14 bases between them. DNA for the CDR3: TGCGCCAGCAGCCAAATGGTAGCGGGCAGTCAGCCCCAGCATTTT. It codes for CASSQMVAGSQPQHF.

This clonotype was detected a few times. In DNA, the CDR3 is TGCAGCGTTGAAGAAAACTCTCGTACGCAGTATTTT. Amino acids: CSVEENSRTQYF. The chain uses TRBV29-1 and TRBJ2-3; D not resolved. The V and J ends lost 0 bases and 8 bases respectively, with 9 bases between them. Germline CDR1 and CDR2: SQVTM and ANQGSEA. The CDR3 is 12 amino acids.